A single sample gave rise to the 32 T cell receptor beta chains below, sequenced in a study of T cells in women clearing cervical HPV infection. Generated by immunoSEQ multiplex PCR, the TCRdb table keeps only in-frame clones and is missing some. This repertoire includes around 28,000 clones. The sequenced sample was blood buffy coat. Receptor source: a woman aged 18-70 years with a cervical HPV16 infection that either progressed to CIN3+ or cleared (not recorded which).

Comments on this clone: The read ends 3 residues early relative to the CDR3; the germline J gene fills the gap. The chain is built from TRBV18 and TRBJ1-4; D unresolved. CDR1 is KGHSH, CDR2 LQKENI, per germline. This CDR3 spans 14 amino acids. V lost 2 bases to trimming and J lost 2 bases, with 6 bases between them. The sequenced CDR3 bases are TGTGCCAGCTCACCAGTAGGGACTAATGAAAAA. Its protein product is CASSPVGTNEK. The complete CDR3 sequence is CASSPVGTNEKLFF.

About this clone itself: The read finishes 3 residues shy of the CDR3 end, and the germline J gene is used to complete it. The J gene is TRBJ1-5, the V gene TRBV20-1; TRBD1 might be the D (5 bases). The CDR3 loop spans 13 amino acids. V was shortened by 3 bases and J by 2 bases, with 8 bases between the two germline ends. CDR1 and CDR2 (germline): DFQATT, SNEGSKA (reference sequence). Partial CDR3 DNA: TGCAGTGCTAGGACAGCCGGCAATCAGCCC. This translates into CSARTAGNQP. In full, the CDR3 is CSARTAGNQPQHF.

The sequenced CDR3 bases are TGTGCCAGTAGTATAACGGAGGCAACTAATGAAAAG. It specifies CASSITEATNEK. The full CDR3 reads CASSITEATNEKLFF. The chain employs TRBV19 and TRBJ2-2; maybe TRBD2 (5 bases). Read data end 3 residues before the CDR3 end; the end is taken from the germline J gene. Germline values: CDR1 LNHDA, CDR2 SQIVND (reference sequence). The CDR3 length is 15 residues. The whole variable domain, remainder taken from reference TRBV19 and TRBJ2-2, is DGGITQSPKYLFRKEGQNVTLSCEQNLNHDAMYWYRQDPGQGLRLIYYSQIVNDFQKGDIAEGYSVSREKKESFPLTVTSAQKNPTAFYLCASSITEATNEKLFFGEGSRLTVL.

As regards this clone: The junction shows a germline mismatch at one end, possibly a read error. The read ends 3 residues shy of where the CDR3 ends; the end is completed using the germline J gene. The chain is built from TRBV18 and TRBJ2-3; no reliable D call. The CDR3 totals 13 residues. Per the germline V gene, CDR1 is KGHSH and CDR2 is LQKENI. The CDR3 loop reads CASSPGLSETQYF. Incomplete CDR3 DNA: TGTGCCAGCTCACCTGGTTTATCAGAGACG. Together with reference TRBV18 and TRBJ2-3, the CDR3 gives the full variable domain: NAGVMQNPRHLVRRRGQEARLRCSPMKGHSHVYWYRQLPEEGLKFMVYLQKENIIDESGMPKERFSAEFPKEGPSILRIQQVVRGDSAAYFCASSPGLSETQYFGPGTRLTVL.

Points on this clone: The sequence runs out 3 residues before the end of the CDR3; the remainder is reconstructed from the germline J gene. V and J are TRBV2 and TRBJ2-2, with 11 bases lining up with TRBD1. This CDR3 contains 14 residues. Looked up from germline, CDR1 is SNHLY and CDR2 is FYNNEI. The CDR3 bases that were read are TGTGCCAGCAGTGCAGGACAGGGGGCCACACCG. Protein product: CASSAGQGATP. The entire CDR3 sequence reads CASSAGQGATPLFF.

The CDR3 bases that were read are TGTGCCAGCAGCTTCACAGGGGCTGGGGCCAACGTG. It codes for CASSFTGAGANV. The entire CDR3 protein reads CASSFTGAGANVLFF. The V gene is TRBV2, the J gene TRBJ2-2, with TRBD1 identical over 7 bases. The missing CDR3 end, 3 residues past where the read stops, is filled in from the germline J gene. The CDR3 runs 15 residues. CDR1 and CDR2 (germline): SNHLY, FYNNEI.

As concerns this clone: The missing CDR3 end, 3 residues past where the read stops, is filled in from the germline J gene. This rearrangement joins TRBV5-1 to TRBJ1-2, with D perhaps matching TRBD1 (6 bases). CDR3 length equals 13 residues. Germline V gene data show CDR1 as SGHRS and CDR2 as YFSETQ. Deletions cut 3 bases from V and 5 bases from J, with 11 bases between. The CDR3 sequence is CASSYGTPYGYTF. The DNA read from the CDR3 is TGCGCCAGCAGCTATGGGACACCTTATGGC.

With regard to this clone: The sequenced fragment ends 3 residues before the CDR3 boundary, so the rest is inferred from the germline J gene. V usage is TRBV6-2 or TRBV6-3 and J usage is TRBJ1-1; perhaps TRBD1 as D (5 bases). V was shortened by 3 bases and J by 3 bases, with 20 bases between the two germline ends. Per the germline V gene, CDR1 is MNHEY and CDR2 is SVGEGT. This CDR3 comprises 17 residues. The CDR3 loop reads CASSYPQTVAGHTEAFF. CDR3 DNA, as far as it was read: TGTGCCAGCAGTTATCCTCAGACAGTGGCCGGTCACACTGAA.

A note on this clone: From the germline J gene comes the end of the CDR3, since the read stops 3 residues before it. The chain employs TRBV10-3 and TRBJ2-7; 10 bases match TRBD1. The CDR3 runs 15 residues. Germline V lookup: CDR1 ENHRY, CDR2 SYGVKD. J gave up 2 bases and V 3 bases, and 4 bases lay outside the gene matches. The CDR3 DNA, read in part, is TGTGCCATCAGTGACAGCGGGACAGGGGCCTACGAG. Translated, it gives CAISDSGTGAYE. The whole CDR3 sequence is CAISDSGTGAYEQYF.

Points on this clone: The CDR3 is cut off 3 residues early in the read; its end comes from the germline J gene. The chain has TRBV19 and TRBJ1-2; D might be TRBD1 (6 bases). This CDR3 contains 16 residues. The V end lost 1 base, the J end lost 4 bases, and 16 bases lay between the germline ends. Germline CDR1 and CDR2: LNHDA and SQIVND (reference sequence). The CDR3 is CASSIGGPGRIYGYTF. Incomplete CDR3 DNA: TGTGCCAGTAGTATAGGGGGGCCAGGGCGGATCTATGGC.

Concerning this clone: Sequencing ends 3 residues short of the CDR3 end; the germline J gene provides the rest. The chain is built from TRBV5-5 and TRBJ2-6, with D unclear. The germline gives CDR1 SGHKS, CDR2 YYEKEE (reference sequence). CDR3 size: 14 residues. V was shortened by 4 bases and J by 0 bases, with 5 bases between the two germline ends. Partial CDR3 DNA: TGTGCCAGCAGCGTTAACTCTGGGGCCAACGTC. This sequence encodes CASSVNSGANV. The full-length CDR3 reads as CASSVNSGANVLTF. The full variable domain, in which reference TRBV5-5 and TRBJ2-6 provide the parts outside the CDR3, is DAGVTQSPTHLIKTRGQQVTLRCSPISGHKSVSWYQQVLGQGPQFIFQYYEKEERGRGNFPDRFSARQFPNYSSELNVNALLLGDSALYLCASSVNSGANVLTFGAGSRLTVL.

For this clone: The sequence runs out 3 residues before the end of the CDR3; the remainder is reconstructed from the germline J gene. The V gene is TRBV18, the J gene TRBJ2-7; tentative D call: TRBD1 (6 bases). The germline V gene has CDR1 KGHSH and CDR2 LQKENI. The CDR3 contains 13 residues. Trimming pared 3 bases from V and 6 bases from J, leaving 12 bases between. CDR3 region: CASSPNTGFEQYF. CDR3 DNA (partial): TGTGCCAGCTCACCTAACACAGGGTTCGAG.

Regarding this clone: The sequenced fragment ends 3 residues before the CDR3 boundary, so the rest is inferred from the germline J gene. The chain employs TRBV2 and TRBJ2-1; TRBD2 matches at 9 bases. The CDR3 is 15 residues long. J lost 8 bases, V lost 7 bases, and 12 bases had no gene match. The germline CDR1 and CDR2 sequences are SNHLY and FYNNEI. The CDR3 DNA, read in part, is TGTGCCAGCACCACGGAAGGACTAGCGTCCGATGAG. Protein product: CASTTEGLASDE. The full CDR3 reads CASTTEGLASDEQFF.

Regarding this clone: The read halts 3 residues ahead of the CDR3 end, with the missing end drawn from the germline J gene. The chain carries TRBV3-1 (or the pseudogene TRBV3-2) and TRBJ2-5, with 9 positions matching TRBD2. Per the germline V gene, CDR1 is LGHDT and CDR2 is YNNKEL (reference sequence). The CDR3 has 15 residues. Germline trimming cut 5 bases from V and 5 bases from J; bases unmatched to any gene: 9. CDR3 DNA, as far as it was read: TGTGCCAGCAGCATTTCGCGGGGGGGCGGGGAGACC. Residues: CASSISRGGGET. The entire CDR3 protein is CASSISRGGGETQYF.

Details on this clone: The read stops 3 residues short of the end of the CDR3; the missing end is completed from the germline J gene. The gene calls are TRBV18 and TRBJ1-2, with TRBD1 as a possible D gene (5 bases). The CDR3 spans 13 residues. V gave up 3 bases and J gave up 1 base, with 6 bases separating them. Germline assignment: CDR1 KGHSH and CDR2 LQKENI. The CDR3 DNA, read in part, is TGTGCCAGCTCACCGGGGGGTAACTATGGC. Its protein is CASSPGGNYG. The whole CDR3 protein reads CASSPGGNYGYTF.

In regard to this clone: The read ends 3 residues shy of where the CDR3 ends; the end is completed using the germline J gene. This chain joins TRBV19 and TRBJ2-1, with D possibly TRBD1 on 6 matching bases. V lost 4 bases, J lost 0 bases, and 10 bases lay in between. CDR3 length equals 15 residues. CDR1 is LNHDA, CDR2 SQIVND, per germline (reference sequence). The covered CDR3 bases are TGTGCCAGTAGTAACAGGGAAAACTCCTACAATGAG. Translation gives CASSNRENSYNE. The whole CDR3 region reads CASSNRENSYNEQFF. Complete variable domain (other parts from reference TRBV19 and TRBJ2-1): DGGITQSPKYLFRKEGQNVTLSCEQNLNHDAMYWYRQDPGQGLRLIYYSQIVNDFQKGDIAEGYSVSREKKESFPLTVTSAQKNPTAFYLCASSNRENSYNEQFFGPGTRLTVL.

Turning to this clone: The read terminates 3 residues before the CDR3 end, so the remaining end is supplied by the germline J gene. The chain employs TRBV18 and TRBJ1-1; D may be TRBD1 (5 bases). Germline CDR1 is KGHSH and CDR2 is LQKENI. There are 15 residues in the CDR3. Trimming shortened V by 5 bases and J by 0 bases, and 13 bases separated the two germline ends. The CDR3 bases that were read are TGTGCCAGCTCATCAGGGTCCAGCGTGAACACTGAA. Translated, it gives CASSSGSSVNTE. The full-length CDR3 reads as CASSSGSSVNTEAFF. Full variable domain (missing parts from reference TRBV18 and TRBJ1-1): NAGVMQNPRHLVRRRGQEARLRCSPMKGHSHVYWYRQLPEEGLKFMVYLQKENIIDESGMPKERFSAEFPKEGPSILRIQQVVRGDSAAYFCASSSGSSVNTEAFFGQGTRLTVV.

In regard to this clone: The read ends 3 residues shy of where the CDR3 ends; the end is completed using the germline J gene. The V gene is TRBV11-2, the J gene TRBJ2-1, with D unclear. In germline, CDR1 is SGHAT, CDR2 FQNNGV. The CDR3 spans 15 residues. Trimming removed 3 bases from V and 0 bases from J, with 9 bases in between. The CDR3 DNA, read in part, is TGTGCCAGCAGCTTCAGTTTGTTCTCCTACAATGAG. Its protein is CASSFSLFSYNE. In full, the CDR3 reads CASSFSLFSYNEQFF.

As for this clone: The sequenced fragment ends 3 residues before the CDR3 boundary, so the rest is inferred from the germline J gene. V and J are TRBV11-3 and TRBJ1-4, with a possible D match to TRBD1 (5 bases). Germline CDR1 SGHNT, CDR2 YENEEA. The CDR3 extends over 15 amino acids. The DNA read from the CDR3 is TGTGCCAGCAGCTTAGTGTTCTCTGGGGCCAACGTA. As protein: CASSLVFSGANV. The complete CDR3 sequence is CASSLVFSGANVLFF.

Turning to this clone: The sequence runs out 3 residues before the end of the CDR3; the remainder is reconstructed from the germline J gene. The J gene is TRBJ1-2, the V gene TRBV18, with a tentative D call TRBD1 (5 bases). Germline CDR1 and CDR2: KGHSH and LQKENI. The CDR3 runs to 14 residues. The CDR3 protein is CASSLLAGHNDYTF. CDR3 bases read: TGTGCCAGCTCATTACTAGCGGGGCACAATGAC.

The DNA read from the CDR3 is TGCGCCAGCAGTGGGAACGCGGGGGGCCTGAACACTGAA. Residues: CASSGNAGGLNTE. The whole CDR3 is CASSGNAGGLNTEAFF. The chain links TRBV5-1 to TRBJ1-1, with D possibly TRBD1 on 6 matching bases. Coverage ceases 3 residues before the CDR3 finishes, and the germline J gene fills in the end. V dropped 5 bases and J dropped 0 bases, with 17 bases sitting between them. From germline, CDR1 is SGHRS and CDR2 YFSETQ. The CDR3 has 16 amino acids.

About this clone itself: The read terminates 3 residues ahead of where the CDR3 ends, so the germline J gene completes it. The chain employs TRBV19 and TRBJ1-2, with D tentatively TRBD1 (5 bases). The CDR3 is made up of 14 amino acids. Germline values: CDR1 LNHDA, CDR2 SQIVND (reference sequence). The sequenced part of the CDR3 DNA is TGTGCCAGTAGTACTAGCGGGGGGTCCAATGAC. Encoded protein: CASSTSGGSND. In full, the CDR3 is CASSTSGGSNDYTF.

In the case of this clone: The DNA ends 3 residues before the CDR3 does, and the rest of the CDR3 is filled in from the germline J gene. This chain links TRBV20-1 with TRBJ1-4; 7 bases are a match to TRBD1. Germline CDR1 DFQATT, CDR2 SNEGSKA (reference sequence). This CDR3 has 16 amino acids. The CDR3 DNA, read in part, is TGCAGTGCTAGGGAAGGGGGACAGCGCTATAATTCACCA. It encodes CSAREGGQRYNSP. Given in full, the CDR3 is CSAREGGQRYNSPLFF.

About this clone: The read is 3 residues too short to cover the CDR3 end, so that end is filled in from the germline J gene. The chain joins TRBV20-1 to TRBJ2-2; a weak D match, TRBD2 (6 bases). CDR1 and CDR2 (germline): DFQATT, SNEGSKA (reference sequence). This CDR3 contains 15 residues. CDR3 sequence: CSARDLGGINEKLFF. The sequenced part of the CDR3 DNA is TGCAGTGCTAGAGATCTCGGCGGGATTAATGAAAAG.

In regard to this clone: A junction boundary mismatches the germline segment, possibly from a read error. The read ends 3 residues early relative to the CDR3; the germline J gene fills the gap. At the DNA level, this CDR3 is encoded by other sequences in the same sample as well. The V and J genes are TRBV20-1 and TRBJ1-3; tentative D call: TRBD1 (5 bases). The CDR3 is 15 residues long. From germline, CDR1 is DFQATT and CDR2 SNEGSKA (reference sequence). The DNA read from the CDR3 is TGCAGTGCTAGAGAGAGGAGGGGTTCTGGAAACACG. This translates into CSARERRGSGNT. The entire CDR3 sequence reads CSARERRGSGNTIYF.

With respect to this clone: The CDR3 extends 3 residues past the end of the read, so its final part is completed from the germline J gene. The rearrangement uses TRBV5-4 and TRBJ2-3; 12 positions agree with TRBD2. CDR1 SGHNT and CDR2 YYREEE come from the germline V gene (reference sequence). The CDR3 covers 15 residues. The part of the CDR3 DNA that was read is TGTGCCAGCAGCTCCAGACTAGCGGGGGACGAGACG. It encodes CASSSRLAGDET. In full, the CDR3 reads CASSSRLAGDETQYF.

Remarks on this clone: The DNA ends 3 residues before the CDR3 does, and the rest of the CDR3 is filled in from the germline J gene. The rearrangement uses TRBV2 and TRBJ2-1; D may be TRBD2 (5 bases). Trimming pared 9 bases from V and 8 bases from J, leaving 26 bases between. Germline loops: CDR1 SNHLY, CDR2 FYNNEI. The CDR3 contains 16 residues. The CDR3 sequence is CASYPLTGIDSDEQFF. CDR3 DNA, as far as it was read: TGTGCCAGTTACCCTCTCACCGGGATAGATAGCGATGAG.

On this clone itself: The read halts 3 residues ahead of the CDR3 end, with the missing end drawn from the germline J gene. V usage is TRBV30 and J usage is TRBJ1-3, with 7 bases matching TRBD1. The CDR3 is made up of 17 amino acids. The V segment lost 3 bases and the J segment 0 bases; nucleotides outside the gene matches: 11. Germline V lookup: CDR1 GTSNPN, CDR2 SVGIG (reference sequence). The DNA read from the CDR3 is TGTGCCTGGAGAGCCGGGACAGCGTTTCTCTCTGGAAACACC. This sequence encodes CAWRAGTAFLSGNT. In full, the CDR3 is CAWRAGTAFLSGNTIYF. Full variable domain (rest looked up from reference TRBV30 and TRBJ1-3): SQTIHQWPATLVQPVGSPLSLECTVEGTSNPNLYWYRQAAGRGLQLLFYSVGIGQISSEVPQNLSASRPQDRQFILSSKKLLLSDSGFYLCAWRAGTAFLSGNTIYFGEGSWLTVV.

In the case of this clone: The CDR3 is cut off 3 residues early in the read; its end comes from the germline J gene. The chain joins TRBV11-2 to TRBJ1-2; maybe TRBD1 (6 bases). CDR1 is SGHAT, CDR2 FQNNGV, per germline. Trimming removed 2 bases from V and 4 bases from J, with 14 bases in between. The CDR3 consists of 15 residues. The CDR3 sequence: CASSLSPAGVYGYTF. CDR3 bases read: TGTGCCAGCAGCTTAAGTCCAGCAGGGGTCTATGGC.

Turning to this clone: The read halts 3 residues ahead of the CDR3 end, with the missing end drawn from the germline J gene. The chain has TRBV2 and TRBJ2-1, with D possibly being TRBD2 (7 bases). From germline, CDR1 is SNHLY and CDR2 FYNNEI. CDR3 size: 16 residues. Trimming removed 2 bases at V and 9 bases at J, with 20 bases between. Incomplete CDR3 DNA: TGTGCCAGCAGTGAAAGGAGTGGGAGGGGGGGCGGTGAG. It encodes CASSERSGRGGGE. The whole CDR3 sequence is CASSERSGRGGGEQFF.

As to this clone: A junction end diverges from the germline sequence, so it may reflect a read error. Coverage ceases 3 residues before the CDR3 finishes, and the germline J gene fills in the end. J is TRBJ2-5 and V is TRBV7-3; D perhaps matches TRBD1 (5 bases). The CDR3 covers 14 residues. Germline values: CDR1 SGHTA, CDR2 FQGTGA. Incomplete CDR3 DNA: TGTGCCAGCAGCTCCGGACAACCGCAAGATACC. This codes for CASSSGQPQDT. The full CDR3 sequence reads CASSSGQPQDTQYF.

A remark on this clone: The read terminates 3 residues ahead of where the CDR3 ends, so the germline J gene completes it. The chain is built from TRBV30 and TRBJ2-1; no clear D gene. From germline, CDR1 is GTSNPN and CDR2 SVGIG (reference sequence). Deletions cut 2 bases from V and 5 bases from J, with 10 bases between. This CDR3 is built from 13 residues. The CDR3 is CAWSRQKNNEQFF. CDR3 bases read: TGTGCCTGGAGTCGTCAGAAAAACAATGAG.